This TCR beta chain was sequenced during a study of T cell responses to AZD1222 COVID-19 vaccine. Study-wide findings and caveats: Two AZD1222 administrations were followed by greater Spike-specific TCR breadth and depth.

Germline trimming cut 4 bases from V and 3 bases from J; bases unmatched to any gene: 9. Looked up from germline, CDR1 is SGDLS and CDR2 is YYNGEE. The CDR3 runs 15 residues. In the case of this clone: Its antigen is not identified.

TCRdb's copy holds only in-frame clones and misses some; the assay was immunoSEQ multiplex PCR. The sample includes roughly 130,000 clones, about 89% of them seen just once. The sequences come from peripheral blood, collected 28 days after the second dose of the MenACWY control vaccine. This clonotype was obtained from an adult who received the MenACWY meningococcal vaccine as a control. The chain carries TRBV9 and TRBJ2-7; 8 nucleotides agree with TRBD1. The CDR3 DNA sequence: TGTGCCAGCAGCTCCACAGGGGGGCCCAGCTACGAGCAGTACTTC. Its translation: CASSSTGGPSYEQYF.